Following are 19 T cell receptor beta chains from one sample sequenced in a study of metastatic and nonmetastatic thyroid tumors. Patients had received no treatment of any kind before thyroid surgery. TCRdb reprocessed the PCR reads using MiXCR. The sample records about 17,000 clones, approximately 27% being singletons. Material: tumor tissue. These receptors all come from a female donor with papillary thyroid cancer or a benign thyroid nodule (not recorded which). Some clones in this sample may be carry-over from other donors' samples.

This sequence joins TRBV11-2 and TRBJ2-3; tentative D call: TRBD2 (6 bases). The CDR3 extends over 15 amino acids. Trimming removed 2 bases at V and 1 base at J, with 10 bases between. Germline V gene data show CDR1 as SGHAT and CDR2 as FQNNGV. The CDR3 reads CASSLMPSGTDTQYF. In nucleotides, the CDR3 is TGTGCCAGCAGCTTAATGCCTAGCGGCACAGATACGCAGTATTTT. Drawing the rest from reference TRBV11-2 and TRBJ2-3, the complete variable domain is EAGVAQSPRYKIIEKRQSVAFWCNPISGHATLYWYQQILGQGPKLLIQFQNNGVVDDSQLPKDRFSAERLKGVDSTLKIQPAKLEDSAVYLCASSLMPSGTDTQYFGPGTRLTVL.

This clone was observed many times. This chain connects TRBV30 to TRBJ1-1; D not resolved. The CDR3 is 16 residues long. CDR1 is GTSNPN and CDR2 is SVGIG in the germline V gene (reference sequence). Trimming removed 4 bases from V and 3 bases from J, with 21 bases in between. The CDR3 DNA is TGTGCCTGGATCCACGGGGTCCCACTCCCTGACACTGAAGCTTTCTTT. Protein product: CAWIHGVPLPDTEAFF.

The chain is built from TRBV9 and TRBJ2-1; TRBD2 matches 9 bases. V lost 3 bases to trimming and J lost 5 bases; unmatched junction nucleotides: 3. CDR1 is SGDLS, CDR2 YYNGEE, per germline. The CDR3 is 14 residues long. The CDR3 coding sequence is TGTGCCAGCAGCGGGGCTAGCGGGGACAATGAGCAGTTCTTC. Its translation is CASSGASGDNEQFF.

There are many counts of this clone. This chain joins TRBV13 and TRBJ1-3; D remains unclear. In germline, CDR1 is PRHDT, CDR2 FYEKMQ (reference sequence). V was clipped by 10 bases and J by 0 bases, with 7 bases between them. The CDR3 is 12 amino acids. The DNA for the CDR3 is TGTGCCATAACCGGCTCTGGAAACACCATATATTTT. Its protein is CAITGSGNTIYF. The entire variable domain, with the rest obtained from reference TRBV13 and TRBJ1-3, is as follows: AAGVIQSPRHLIKEKRETATLKCYPIPRHDTVYWYQQGPGQDPQFLISFYEKMQSDKGSIPDRFSAQQFSDYHSELNMSSLELGDSALYFCAITGSGNTIYFGEGSWLTVV.

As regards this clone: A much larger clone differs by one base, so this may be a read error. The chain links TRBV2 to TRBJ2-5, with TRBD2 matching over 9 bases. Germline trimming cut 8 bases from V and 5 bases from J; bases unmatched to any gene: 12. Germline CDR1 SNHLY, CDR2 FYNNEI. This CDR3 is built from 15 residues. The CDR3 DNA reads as TGTGCCAGCGGCGCGCGGGGCGGGAGGGGGGAGACCCAGTACTTC. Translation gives CASGARGGRGETQYF.

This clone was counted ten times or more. The chain's CDR3 is CSASLPGTSGVYEQFF. The CDR3 DNA reads as TGCAGTGCTTCCCTCCCGGGGACTAGCGGGGTCTATGAGCAGTTCTTC. V is TRBV20-1 and J is TRBJ2-1; 13 bases match TRBD2. The germline gives CDR1 DFQATT, CDR2 SNEGSKA (reference sequence). Unmatched junction bases numbered 12, after V lost 5 bases and J lost 8 bases. This CDR3 has 16 residues.

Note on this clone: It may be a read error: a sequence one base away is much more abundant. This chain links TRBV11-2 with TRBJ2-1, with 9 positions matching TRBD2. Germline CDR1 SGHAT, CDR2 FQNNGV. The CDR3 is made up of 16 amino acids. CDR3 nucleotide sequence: TGTGCCAGCAGCATGGTAGCGGGAGTACCCTACAATGAGCAGTTCTTT. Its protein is CASSMVAGVPYNEQFF. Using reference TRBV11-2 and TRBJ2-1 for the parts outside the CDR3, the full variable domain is EAGVAQSPRYKIIEKRQSVAFWCNPISGHATLYWYQQILGQGPKLLIQFQNNGVVDDSQLPKDRFSAERLKGVDSTLKIQPAKLEDSAVYLCASSMVAGVPYNEQFFGPGTRLTVL.

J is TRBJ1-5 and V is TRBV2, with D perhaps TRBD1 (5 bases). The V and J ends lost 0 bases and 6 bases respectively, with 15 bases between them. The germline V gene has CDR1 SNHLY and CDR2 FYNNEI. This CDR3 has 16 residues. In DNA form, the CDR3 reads TGTGCCAGCAGTGAAGCAGAGCCTCCCGGGGGTCAGCCCCAGCATTTT. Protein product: CASSEAEPPGGQPQHF.

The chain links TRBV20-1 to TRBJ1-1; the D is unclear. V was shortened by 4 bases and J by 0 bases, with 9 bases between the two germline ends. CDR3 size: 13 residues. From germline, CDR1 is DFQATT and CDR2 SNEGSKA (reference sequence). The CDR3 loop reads CSAIRNLNTEAFF. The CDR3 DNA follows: TGCAGTGCTATCCGGAACTTGAACACTGAAGCTTTCTTT.

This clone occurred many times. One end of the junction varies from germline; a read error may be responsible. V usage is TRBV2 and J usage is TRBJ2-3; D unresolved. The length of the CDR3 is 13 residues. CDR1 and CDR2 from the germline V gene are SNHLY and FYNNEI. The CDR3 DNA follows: TGTGCCAGCAGTGAAGAGGGCACAGATGCGCAGTATTTT. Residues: CASSEEGTDAQYF.

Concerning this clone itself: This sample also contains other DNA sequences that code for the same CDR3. CDR3 sequence (DNA): TGTGCCAGCAGTAGGGGAGGCGAAGTAGAGCAGTACTTC. Its protein is CASSRGGEVEQYF. This chain joins TRBV12-3 or TRBV12-4 and TRBJ2-7, with D perhaps matching TRBD2 (6 bases). The CDR3 is 13 amino acids. V shed 5 bases and J shed 7 bases, with 15 bases lying between them.

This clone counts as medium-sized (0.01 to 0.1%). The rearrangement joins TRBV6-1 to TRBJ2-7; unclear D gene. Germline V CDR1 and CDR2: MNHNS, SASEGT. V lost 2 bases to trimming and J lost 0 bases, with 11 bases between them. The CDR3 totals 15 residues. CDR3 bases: TGTGCCAGCAGTGAATCACGGGCCCCCTCCTACGAGCAGTACTTC. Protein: CASSESRAPSYEQYF.

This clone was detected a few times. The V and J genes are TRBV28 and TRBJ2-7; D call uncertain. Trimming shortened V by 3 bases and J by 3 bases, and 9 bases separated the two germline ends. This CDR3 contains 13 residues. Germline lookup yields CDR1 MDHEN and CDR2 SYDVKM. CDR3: CASSFTNYYEQYF. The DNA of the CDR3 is TGTGCCAGCAGTTTTACGAATTACTACGAGCAGTACTTC. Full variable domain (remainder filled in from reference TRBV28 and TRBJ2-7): DVKVTQSSRYLVKRTGEKVFLECVQDMDHENMFWYRQDPGLGLRLIYFSYDVKMKEKGDIPEGYSVSREKKERFSLILESASTNQTSMYLCASSFTNYYEQYFGPGTRLTVT.

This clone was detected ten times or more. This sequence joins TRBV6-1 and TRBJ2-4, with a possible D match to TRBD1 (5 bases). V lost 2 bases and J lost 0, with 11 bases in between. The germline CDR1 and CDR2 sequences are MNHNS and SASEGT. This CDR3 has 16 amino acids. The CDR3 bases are TGTGCCAGCAGTGAACCGGACACCTTAGCCAAAAACATTCAGTACTTC. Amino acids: CASSEPDTLAKNIQYF.

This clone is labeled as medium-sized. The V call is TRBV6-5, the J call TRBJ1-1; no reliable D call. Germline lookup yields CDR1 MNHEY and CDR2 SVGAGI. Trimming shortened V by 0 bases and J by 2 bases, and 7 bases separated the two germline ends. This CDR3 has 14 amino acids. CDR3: CASSYSEGNTEAFF. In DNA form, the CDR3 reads TGTGCCAGCAGTTACTCGGAGGGAAACACTGAAGCTTTCTTT.

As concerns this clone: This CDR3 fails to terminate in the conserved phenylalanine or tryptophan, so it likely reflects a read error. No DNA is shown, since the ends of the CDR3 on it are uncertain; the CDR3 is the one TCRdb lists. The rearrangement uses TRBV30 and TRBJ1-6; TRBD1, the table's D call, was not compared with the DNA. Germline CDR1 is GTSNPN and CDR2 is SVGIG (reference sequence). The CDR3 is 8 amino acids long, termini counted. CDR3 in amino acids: CAWGPGVR.

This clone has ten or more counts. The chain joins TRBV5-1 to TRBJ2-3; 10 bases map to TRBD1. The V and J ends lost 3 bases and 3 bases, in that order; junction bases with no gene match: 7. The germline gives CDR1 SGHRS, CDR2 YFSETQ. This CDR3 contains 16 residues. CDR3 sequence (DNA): TGCGCCAGCAGCTACCGACAGGGGGCGCTGACAGATACGCAGTATTTT. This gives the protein CASSYRQGALTDTQYF.

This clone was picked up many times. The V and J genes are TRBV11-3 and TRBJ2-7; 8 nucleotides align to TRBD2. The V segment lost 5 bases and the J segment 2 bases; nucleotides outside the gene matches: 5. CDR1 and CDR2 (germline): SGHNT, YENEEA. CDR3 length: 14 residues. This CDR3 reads CASSPGGEAYEQYF. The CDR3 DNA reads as TGTGCCAGCAGCCCGGGGGGGGAGGCCTACGAGCAGTACTTC.

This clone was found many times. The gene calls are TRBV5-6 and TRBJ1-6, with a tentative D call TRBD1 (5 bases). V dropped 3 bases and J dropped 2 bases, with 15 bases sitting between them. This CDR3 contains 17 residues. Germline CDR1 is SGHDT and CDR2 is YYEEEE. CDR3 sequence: CASSWFGTETYNSPLHF. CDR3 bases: TGTGCCAGCAGCTGGTTCGGGACGGAAACCTATAATTCACCCCTCCACTTT.